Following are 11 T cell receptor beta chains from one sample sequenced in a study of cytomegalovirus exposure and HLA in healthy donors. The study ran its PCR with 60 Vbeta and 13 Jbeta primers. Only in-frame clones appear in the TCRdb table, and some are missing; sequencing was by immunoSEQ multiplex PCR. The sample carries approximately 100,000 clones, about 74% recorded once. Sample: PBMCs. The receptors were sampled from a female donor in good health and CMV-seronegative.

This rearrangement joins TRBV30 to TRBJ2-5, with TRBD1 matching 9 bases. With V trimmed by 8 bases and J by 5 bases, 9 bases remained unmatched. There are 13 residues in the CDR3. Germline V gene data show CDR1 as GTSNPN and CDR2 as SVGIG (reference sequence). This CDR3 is CAGSTGGQETQYF. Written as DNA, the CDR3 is TGTGCCGGATCTACAGGGGGCCAGGAGACCCAGTACTTC.

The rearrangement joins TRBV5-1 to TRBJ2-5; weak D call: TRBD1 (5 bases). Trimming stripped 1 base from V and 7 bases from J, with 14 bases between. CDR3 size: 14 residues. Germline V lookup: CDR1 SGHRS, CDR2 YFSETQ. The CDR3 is CASSLRQGWVTQYF. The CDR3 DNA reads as TGCGCCAGCAGCTTGAGGCAGGGATGGGTGACCCAGTACTTC.

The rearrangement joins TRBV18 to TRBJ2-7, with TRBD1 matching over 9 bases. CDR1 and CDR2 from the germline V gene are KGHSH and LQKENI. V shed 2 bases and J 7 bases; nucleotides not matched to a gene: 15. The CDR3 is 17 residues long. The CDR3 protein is CASSPVQSRDRAGEQYF. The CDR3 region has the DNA TGTGCCAGCTCACCAGTACAGTCTAGGGACAGGGCTGGGGAGCAGTACTTC.

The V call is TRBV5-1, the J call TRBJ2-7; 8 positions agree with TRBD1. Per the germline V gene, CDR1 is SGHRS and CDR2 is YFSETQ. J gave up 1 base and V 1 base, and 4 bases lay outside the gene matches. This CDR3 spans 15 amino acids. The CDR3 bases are TGCGCCAGCAGCTTGACGACAGGGGAATCCTACGAGCAGTACTTC. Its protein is CASSLTTGESYEQYF.

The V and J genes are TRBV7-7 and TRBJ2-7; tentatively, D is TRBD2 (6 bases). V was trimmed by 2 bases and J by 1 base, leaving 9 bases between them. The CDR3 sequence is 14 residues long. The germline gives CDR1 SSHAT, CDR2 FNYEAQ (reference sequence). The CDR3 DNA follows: TGTGCCAGCAGCTTAAGTGCGGGGTCCTACGAGCAGTACTTC. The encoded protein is CASSLSAGSYEQYF.

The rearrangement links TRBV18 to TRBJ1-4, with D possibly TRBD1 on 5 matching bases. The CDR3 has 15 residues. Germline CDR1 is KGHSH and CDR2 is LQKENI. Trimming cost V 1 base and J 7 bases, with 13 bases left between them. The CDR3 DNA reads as TGTGCCAGCTCACCACAGGCAGGGTTGGTTGAAAAACTGTTTTTT. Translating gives CASSPQAGLVEKLFF. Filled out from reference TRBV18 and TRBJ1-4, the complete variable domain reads NAGVMQNPRHLVRRRGQEARLRCSPMKGHSHVYWYRQLPEEGLKFMVYLQKENIIDESGMPKERFSAEFPKEGPSILRIQQVVRGDSAAYFCASSPQAGLVEKLFFGSGTQLSVL.

Written as DNA, the CDR3 is TGTGCCAGCAGTTTTTTCGGGACAGGCTTAACCGGGGAGCTGTTTTTT. It yields the protein CASSFFGTGLTGELFF. V usage is TRBV27 and J usage is TRBJ2-2; 8 bases line up with TRBD1. V shed 3 bases, J shed 5 bases, and the junction held 8 bases outside the gene matches. CDR1 is MNHEY and CDR2 is SMNVEV in the germline V gene (reference sequence). This CDR3 region has 16 residues.

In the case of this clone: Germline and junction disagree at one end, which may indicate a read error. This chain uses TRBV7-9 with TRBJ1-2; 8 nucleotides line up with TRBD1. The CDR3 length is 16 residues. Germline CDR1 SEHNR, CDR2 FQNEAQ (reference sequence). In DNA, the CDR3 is TGTTCCAGCAGCTCGACTGGACAGGGCGCTAACTATGGCTACACCTTC. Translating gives CSSSSTGQGANYGYTF. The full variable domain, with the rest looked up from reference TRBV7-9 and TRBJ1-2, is DTGVSQNPRHKITKRGQNVTFRCDPISEHNRLYWYRQTLGQGPEFLTYFQNEAQLEKSRLLSDRFSAERPKGSFSTLEIQRTEQGDSAMYLCSSSSTGQGANYGYTFGSGTRLTVV.

The CDR3 is CASSGPGATAEAFF. The CDR3 DNA sequence: TGTGCCAGCAGCGGCCCCGGTGCTACAGCCGAAGCTTTCTTT. The chain employs TRBV7-8 and TRBJ1-1; D gene uncertain. The CDR3 consists of 14 residues. The ends were cut back, 5 bases at V and 8 bases at J, with 18 bases in the middle. CDR1 SGHVS and CDR2 FQNEAQ come from the germline V gene.

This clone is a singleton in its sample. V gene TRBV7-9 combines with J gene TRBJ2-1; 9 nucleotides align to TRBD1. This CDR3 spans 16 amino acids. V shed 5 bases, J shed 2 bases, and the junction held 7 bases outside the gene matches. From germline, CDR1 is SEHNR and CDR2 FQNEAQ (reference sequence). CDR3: CASSHTGGATYNEQFF. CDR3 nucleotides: TGTGCCAGCAGCCATACAGGGGGCGCAACCTACAATGAGCAGTTCTTC.

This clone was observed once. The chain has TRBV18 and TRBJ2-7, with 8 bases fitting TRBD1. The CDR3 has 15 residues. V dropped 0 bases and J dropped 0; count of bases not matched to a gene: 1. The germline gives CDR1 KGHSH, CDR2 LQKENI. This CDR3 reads CASSPPGQGSYEQYF. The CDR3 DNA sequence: TGTGCCAGCTCACCACCAGGACAGGGCTCCTACGAGCAGTACTTC.